These 2 T cell receptor beta chains were all obtained from the same sample, sequenced in a study of cytomegalovirus exposure and HLA in healthy donors. Profiling relied on immunoSEQ multiplex PCR, and the TCRdb table lists in-frame clones only, not all of them. Altogether roughly 190,000 clones are present, 86% being singletons, with the ten largest covering more than 1.4%. Sequenced sample: PBMCs. All receptors come from a woman under 30 in good health and CMV-seronegative.

Points on this clone: Other DNA sequences in this specimen translate into the identical CDR3. This chain uses TRBV10-3 with TRBJ1-3; tentative D call: TRBD1 (5 bases). Germline V gives CDR1 ENHRY, CDR2 SYGVKD. V lost 3 bases, J lost 0 bases, and 9 bases lay in between. This CDR3 is 15 amino acids long. CDR3 in amino acids: CAISEDSFSGNTIYF. Here the CDR3 DNA reads TGTGCCATCAGTGAAGACAGCTTCTCTGGAAACACCATATATTTT.

DNA for the CDR3: TGCGCCAGCATGGGGACAGAGAACACTGAAGCTTTCTTT. It encodes CASMGTENTEAFF. The chain has TRBV5-1 and TRBJ1-1; 7 bases are shared with TRBD1. Trimming at V came to 6 bases and at J to 1 base, leaving 3 bases not matched to a gene. The germline V gene has CDR1 SGHRS and CDR2 YFSETQ. This CDR3 has 13 residues. Drawing the rest from reference TRBV5-1 and TRBJ1-1, the complete variable domain is KAGVTQTPRYLIKTRGQQVTLSCSPISGHRSVSWYQQTPGQGLQFLFEYFSETQRNKGNFPGRFSGRQFSNSRSEMNVSTLELGDSALYLCASMGTENTEAFFGQGTRLTVV.